These 30 T cell receptor beta chains were sequenced from one sample in a study of post-analysis software for immune sequencing data. Broader study findings: With TRBV5-6, TRBV5-1 and TRBV20-1 included, about five TRBV segments were more frequent in patients than in controls.

The TCR beta cDNA libraries contained unique molecular identifiers. MiXCR, applied by TCRdb to the PCR reads, yields one record per CDR3 protein. The repertoire holds about 800,000 distinct CDR3 sequences, roughly 27% seen once, with about 0.5% in the top ten. These receptors' targets are unknown. Material for sequencing was blood. The receptors shown here come from a girl between 5 and 17 years old with multiple sclerosis.

The chain links TRBV7-2 to TRBJ1-5; no definite D call. CDR1 and CDR2 (germline): SGHTA, FQGNSA. V dropped 5 bases and J dropped 6 bases, with 11 bases sitting between them. This CDR3 region has 13 residues. CDR3 DNA: TGTGCCAGCAGCCAAATGGTCGGTCAGCCCCAGCATTTT. This gives the protein CASSQMVGQPQHF. Full variable domain (missing parts from reference TRBV7-2 and TRBJ1-5): GAGVSQSPSNKVTEKGKDVELRCDPISGHTALYWYRQSLGQGLEFLIYFQGNSAPDKSGLPSDRFSAERTGGSVSTLTIQRTQQEDSAVYLCASSQMVGQPQHFGDGTRLSIL.

The chain joins TRBV29-1 to TRBJ1-2; 9 bases align to TRBD1. The CDR3 contains 14 residues. Losses at the gene ends were 6 bases for V and 2 bases for J; bases not matched to a gene: 7. Germline CDR1 reads SQVTM; CDR2 reads ANQGSEA. The CDR3 nucleotides are TGCAGCGTCGAAACAGGGGGCGCGAACTATGGCTACACCTTC. This gives the protein CSVETGGANYGYTF.

This sequence joins TRBV6-5 and TRBJ1-2; D is unresolved. Germline V CDR1 and CDR2: MNHEY, SVGAGI. This CDR3 spans 11 amino acids. With 6 bases removed from V and 4 bases from J, the gap between germline ends came to 6 bases. As DNA, the CDR3 is TGTGCCAGCAGATATCTCTATGGCTACACCTTC. As protein: CASRYLYGYTF.

The chain couples TRBV7-2 to TRBJ2-7; D is perhaps TRBD2 (8 bases). The CDR3 has 18 amino acids. CDR1 and CDR2 (germline): SGHTA, FQGNSA. V dropped 1 base and J dropped 2 bases, with 21 bases sitting between them. CDR3 region: CASSLVAGLAGGAYEQYF. For the CDR3, the DNA is TGTGCCAGCAGCTTAGTGGCAGGACTAGCAGGGGGGGCCTACGAGCAGTACTTC.

V is TRBV10-3 and J is TRBJ2-3, with 7 nucleotides matching TRBD1. The germline V gene encodes CDR1 ENHRY and CDR2 SYGVKD. The V gene end was trimmed by 10 bases and the J gene end by 2 bases; junction bases not matched to a gene: 9. CDR3 size: 14 residues. This chain's CDR3 is CASVTGQATDTQYF. CDR3 DNA sequence: TGTGCCAGCGTAACCGGACAGGCCACAGATACGCAGTATTTT.

V usage is TRBV11-2 and J usage is TRBJ2-7; 8 bases align to TRBD1. V trimming: 4 bases; J trimming: 0 bases; junction bases outside the gene matches: 5. CDR1 SGHAT and CDR2 FQNNGV come from the germline V gene. The CDR3 sequence is 15 residues long. For the CDR3, the DNA is TGTGCCAGCAGCTCAAGTACAGGGGGCTCCTACGAGCAGTACTTC. Protein: CASSSSTGGSYEQYF.

The chain uses TRBV6-5 and TRBJ1-5, with 8 bases identical to TRBD1. This CDR3 has 15 residues. V was clipped by 6 bases and J by 1 base; unmatched bases: 5. The germline CDR1 and CDR2 sequences are MNHEY and SVGAGI. The CDR3, as DNA: TGTGCCAGCAGAGGACAGGGACCCAGCAATCAGCCCCAGCATTTT. Amino acids: CASRGQGPSNQPQHF.

The rearrangement links TRBV18 to TRBJ2-1; a weak D match, TRBD1 (5 bases). Germline CDR1 reads KGHSH; CDR2 reads LQKENI. The CDR3 contains 15 residues. The V end lost 7 bases, the J end lost 1 base, and 14 bases lay between the germline ends. This CDR3 is CASLGRQGSYNEQFF. The CDR3, as DNA: TGTGCCAGCTTAGGAAGGCAGGGATCCTACAATGAGCAGTTCTTC.

In this sample, this clonotype turned up a few times. The V and J genes are TRBV28 and TRBJ1-1; D remains ambiguous. Trimming cost V 3 bases and J 4 bases, with 6 bases left between them. The CDR3 has 12 residues. Germline CDR1 is MDHEN and CDR2 is SYDVKM. This chain's CDR3 is CASSFVSTEAFF. DNA of the CDR3: TGTGCCAGCAGTTTTGTCAGCACTGAAGCTTTCTTT.

The chain recombines TRBV15 with TRBJ1-2; 11 bases fit TRBD1. This CDR3 is 16 amino acids long. CDR1 LNHNV and CDR2 YYDKDF come from the germline V gene (reference sequence). J lost 6 bases, V lost 3 bases, and 9 bases had no gene match. Here the CDR3 DNA reads TGTGCCACCAGCAGGGGGGCAGGACAGGGGGCGCATGGCTACACCTTC. Its protein is CATSRGAGQGAHGYTF.

The chain is built from TRBV2 and TRBJ2-5, with TRBD2 matching 11 bases. The germline V gene has CDR1 SNHLY and CDR2 FYNNEI. J gave up 7 bases and V 4 bases, and 8 bases lay outside the gene matches. This CDR3 has 15 residues. The CDR3 sequence: CASSALAGGGGTQYF. The CDR3 DNA is TGTGCCAGCAGTGCCCTAGCGGGGGGCGGGGGGACCCAGTACTTC.

There are a few counts of this clonotype. This chain joins TRBV20-1 and TRBJ2-3; D remains unclear. V was cut by 0 bases and J by 6 bases, with 10 bases left in between. Germline loops: CDR1 DFQATT, CDR2 SNEGSKA (reference sequence). This CDR3 is 13 amino acids long. CDR3 coding DNA: TGCAGTGCTAGAGAACCCACTCGCGATACGCAGTATTTT. It yields the protein CSAREPTRDTQYF.

This clonotype was seen more than once but under ten times. This chain connects TRBV28 to TRBJ2-1; tentatively, D is TRBD1 (6 bases). Trimming took off 6 bases at V and 8 bases at J, with 17 bases between the two ends. Germline CDR1 and CDR2: MDHEN and SYDVKM. CDR3 length: 14 residues. CDR3 sequence reads: CASSQQIWGHEQFF. The CDR3 nucleotides are TGTGCCAGCAGCCAACAGATCTGGGGGCATGAGCAGTTCTTC. The whole variable domain, remainder taken from reference TRBV28 and TRBJ2-1, is DVKVTQSSRYLVKRTGEKVFLECVQDMDHENMFWYRQDPGLGLRLIYFSYDVKMKEKGDIPEGYSVSREKKERFSLILESASTNQTSMYLCASSQQIWGHEQFFGPGTRLTVL.

This rearrangement joins TRBV20-1 to TRBJ2-6; 7 positions match TRBD1. J lost 4 bases, V lost 3 bases, and 12 bases had no gene match. This CDR3 is 17 amino acids long. Germline V gene data show CDR1 as DFQATT and CDR2 as SNEGSKA (reference sequence). This chain's CDR3 is CSASTQGPPEGANVLTF. The CDR3 DNA reads TGCAGTGCTAGCACACAGGGGCCCCCTGAGGGGGCCAACGTCCTGACTTTC.

V usage is TRBV9 and J usage is TRBJ2-5, with a tentative D call TRBD2 (5 bases). Germline V gene data show CDR1 as SGDLS and CDR2 as YYNGEE. V was shortened by 1 base and J by 2 bases, with 12 bases between the two germline ends. The CDR3 consists of 15 residues. CDR3 coding DNA: TGTGCCAGCAGCGTACAGCCAGGAGGTCAAGAGACCCAGTACTTC. This gives the protein CASSVQPGGQETQYF.

This clonotype was detected ten times or more. The CDR3 sequence is CASSFGHQETQYF. CDR3 DNA sequence: TGTGCCAGCAGCTTCGGGCACCAAGAGACCCAGTACTTC. The chain employs TRBV7-9 and TRBJ2-5; D is ambiguous. The germline V and J ends were trimmed by 3 bases and 0 bases, with 5 bases remaining between them. CDR1 and CDR2 (germline): SEHNR, FQNEAQ (reference sequence). CDR3 length: 13 residues.

This clonotype was detected only a few times. This chain uses TRBV6-5 with TRBJ2-1; a possible D gene is TRBD2 (7 bases). V was cut by 2 bases and J by 4 bases, with 12 bases left in between. The germline V gene encodes CDR1 MNHEY and CDR2 SVGAGI. The CDR3 loop spans 15 amino acids. CDR3 DNA: TGTGCCAGCAGTTACCGGGCGGGGGCGTACAATGAGCAGTTCTTC. Translated: CASSYRAGAYNEQFF.

This clonotype was seen ten or more times. The V call is TRBV28, the J call TRBJ2-6; D might be TRBD2 (6 bases). The CDR3 has 20 residues. V dropped 7 bases and J dropped 4 bases, with 29 bases sitting between them. CDR1 and CDR2 (germline): MDHEN, SYDVKM. CDR3 in amino acids: CASTTFDSGPIGGGANVLTF. The CDR3 bases are TGTGCCAGCACGACCTTCGACAGCGGTCCCATCGGGGGAGGGGCCAACGTCCTGACTTTC.

This sequence joins TRBV3-1 and TRBJ1-6, with D hard to call. The CDR3 is 13 residues long. V was shortened by 6 bases and J by 5 bases, with 8 bases between the two germline ends. From germline, CDR1 is LGHDT and CDR2 YNNKEL (reference sequence). In DNA form, the CDR3 reads TGTGCCAGCAGAGGCGTCGATAATTCACCCCTCCACTTT. It translates to CASRGVDNSPLHF.

This clonotype was counted a few times. The gene calls are TRBV27 and TRBJ2-1, with 8 bases aligning to TRBD1. V dropped 5 bases and J dropped 8; count of bases not matched to a gene: 14. Germline assignment: CDR1 MNHEY and CDR2 SMNVEV (reference sequence). The CDR3 totals 16 residues. The CDR3 loop is CASSRRSRDRFDEQFF. The CDR3 DNA follows: TGTGCCAGCAGTCGAAGGTCTCGGGACAGGTTCGATGAGCAGTTCTTC.

This chain joins TRBV13 and TRBJ1-1, with 9 bases matching TRBD1. This CDR3 has 16 residues. The V and J ends lost 5 bases and 3 bases, in that order; junction bases with no gene match: 10. Germline loops: CDR1 PRHDT, CDR2 FYEKMQ (reference sequence). The CDR3 nucleotides are TGTGCCAGCAGCGAACAGGGGGCTATGATGGACACTGAAGCTTTCTTT. Amino acids: CASSEQGAMMDTEAFF.

A few counts support this clonotype. CDR3: CASSPWGGASYEQYF. CDR3 DNA sequence: TGTGCCAGCAGCCCCTGGGGGGGCGCTAGCTACGAGCAGTACTTC. The chain recombines TRBV9 with TRBJ2-7, with a tentative D call TRBD2 (7 bases). This CDR3 is 15 amino acids long. CDR1 is SGDLS and CDR2 is YYNGEE in the germline V gene. V was trimmed by 4 bases and J by 3 bases, leaving 17 bases between them.

V and J are TRBV6-1 and TRBJ2-6; 10 nucleotides match TRBD1. Per germline, CDR1 MNHNS and CDR2 SASEGT. The CDR3 is 19 residues long. V shed 6 bases, J shed 2 bases, and the junction held 13 bases outside the gene matches. CDR3 protein: CASSSAGQGVPPGANVLTF. CDR3 sequence (DNA): TGTGCCAGCAGCAGCGCAGGACAGGGGGTCCCCCCTGGGGCCAACGTCCTGACTTTC.

This clonotype was seen more than once but under ten times. The rearrangement joins TRBV3-1 to TRBJ1-1, with unresolved D. This CDR3 is 13 amino acids long. The ends were cut back, 3 bases at V and 7 bases at J, with 12 bases in the middle. Germline V gene sequence: CDR1 LGHDT, CDR2 YNNKEL (reference sequence). In DNA, the CDR3 is TGTGCCAGCAGCCATGCCGGCCCACATGAAGCTTTCTTT. Amino acids: CASSHAGPHEAFF.

J is TRBJ1-5 and V is TRBV29-1, with D unresolved. This CDR3 spans 14 amino acids. From germline, CDR1 is SQVTM and CDR2 ANQGSEA. Trimming took off 7 bases at V and 7 bases at J, with 20 bases between the two ends. The CDR3 nucleotides read TGCAGCGCCCAAGTAGACGGCCTGGGGCAGCCCCAGCATTTT. It specifies CSAQVDGLGQPQHF.

This chain uses TRBV5-1 with TRBJ1-1; 9 bases are a match to TRBD1. Germline trimming cut 4 bases from V and 4 bases from J; bases unmatched to any gene: 5. Germline-derived CDR1 and CDR2 are SGHRS and YFSETQ. This CDR3 spans 14 amino acids. CDR3 DNA sequence: TGCGCCAGCAGCATACGGGACAGGGCCACTGAAGCTTTCTTT. Residues: CASSIRDRATEAFF.

The sample holds a few counts of this clonotype. The gene calls are TRBV6-2 or TRBV6-3 and TRBJ2-7; the match to TRBD1 covers 10 bases. CDR3 length: 14 residues. The V segment lost 2 bases and the J segment 4 bases; nucleotides outside the gene matches: 2. The V gene's germline CDR1 is MNHEY and CDR2 SVGEGT. This chain's CDR3 is CASSYPGQGYEQYF. CDR3 nucleotide sequence: TGTGCCAGCAGTTACCCGGGACAGGGGTACGAGCAGTACTTC.

This clonotype was seen only a few times. The genes are TRBV9 and TRBJ2-1, with TRBD2 matching 8 bases. The CDR3 is made up of 17 amino acids. Germline CDR1 SGDLS, CDR2 YYNGEE. Losses at the gene ends were 0 bases for V and 5 bases for J; bases not matched to a gene: 10. The CDR3 is CASSVVSLAGLHNEQFF. CDR3 DNA sequence: TGTGCCAGCAGCGTAGTCTCCCTAGCGGGCCTACACAATGAGCAGTTCTTC.

This clonotype was detected a few times. This chain connects TRBV3-1 to TRBJ2-2; D is undetermined. The CDR3 is 14 amino acids. V lost 1 base and J 7 bases, leaving 10 bases between the germline ends. Germline V CDR1 and CDR2: LGHDT, YNNKEL (reference sequence). The chain's CDR3 is CASSQVWQNGELFF. The CDR3 DNA reads TGTGCCAGCAGCCAAGTTTGGCAGAACGGGGAGCTGTTTTTT.

The V gene is TRBV6-5, the J gene TRBJ2-3, with D perhaps TRBD2 (7 bases). The V end lost 7 bases, the J end lost 6 bases, and 17 bases lay between the germline ends. The germline V gene encodes CDR1 MNHEY and CDR2 SVGAGI. The CDR3 spans 14 residues. CDR3 protein: CASNLGGGQDTQYF. The CDR3 nucleotides are TGTGCCAGCAACCTAGGGGGGGGGCAGGATACGCAGTATTTT.